The 31 T cell receptor beta chains below all came from one sample that was sequenced in a study of T-cell memory formation after mild COVID-19. TCRdb called the 5' RACE reads again in MiXCR, with one record for every CDR3 protein. The sample includes roughly 600,000 distinct CDR3 sequences, approximately 18% seen only once; the top ten take 12%. Sequenced input: PBMCs or a T cell subset sorted from them (not recorded which). The receptors were gathered from an adult woman who had mild COVID-19 (a few samples of this study predate the infection). Cell type and time point are not known.

This clonotype was recorded a few times. The V and J genes are TRBV19 and TRBJ1-5; 9 nucleotides align to TRBD1. V lost 6 bases, J lost 1 base, and 13 bases stayed unmatched. Germline loops: CDR1 LNHDA, CDR2 SQIVND (reference sequence). CDR3 length: 18 amino acids. As DNA, the CDR3 is TGTGCCAGTAGCGTATTGACAGGGGGGGAGTCGAGCAATCAGCCCCAGCATTTT. As protein: CASSVLTGGESSNQPQHF.

This chain connects TRBV7-2 to TRBJ2-3; D perhaps matches TRBD2 (5 bases). The CDR3 has 12 amino acids. Trimming cost V 5 bases and J 7 bases, with 10 bases left between them. CDR1 and CDR2 from the germline V gene are SGHTA and FQGNSA. As DNA, the CDR3 is TGTGCCAGCAGCAGGACTGAATATACGCAGTATTTT. Its protein product is CASSRTEYTQYF.

This clonotype was counted between two and nine times. This chain connects TRBV3-1 to TRBJ2-7, with no clear D. CDR1 is LGHDT and CDR2 is YNNKEL in the germline V gene (reference sequence). The CDR3 loop spans 16 amino acids. The V end was cut by 0 bases, the J end by 6 bases, with 18 bases between. CDR3 nucleotide sequence: TGTGCCAGCAGCCAAGACTTGGTCCTCACGCCCATCGAGCAGTACTTC. Amino acid sequence: CASSQDLVLTPIEQYF.

This clonotype was found a few times. The rearrangement links TRBV27 to TRBJ2-4; D gene unclear. In germline, CDR1 is MNHEY, CDR2 SMNVEV (reference sequence). V was trimmed by 6 bases and J by 0 bases, leaving 12 bases between them. The CDR3 contains 15 residues. The CDR3 is CASSPAILAKNIQYF. The CDR3 DNA is TGTGCCAGCAGCCCAGCAATACTAGCCAAAAACATTCAGTACTTC.

This clonotype was found many times. The chain is built from TRBV12-3 or TRBV12-4 and TRBJ2-2; no reliable D call. V lost 4 bases to trimming and J lost 9 bases, with 12 bases between them. The CDR3 is 13 amino acids. CDR3 bases: TGTGCCAGCAGTTCCATCGGTCTTCGGGAGCTGTTTTTT. This translates into CASSSIGLRELFF.

There are a few counts of this clonotype. The chain combines TRBV7-9 with TRBJ2-3, with D unclear. V dropped 7 bases and J dropped 4 bases, with 36 bases sitting between them. The CDR3 has 21 residues. CDR1 is SEHNR and CDR2 is FQNEAQ in the germline V gene (reference sequence). CDR3 loop: CASTSFPSSSTVGLFPDTQYF. CDR3 in DNA: TGTGCCAGCACATCTTTTCCCTCGTCGAGTACAGTCGGGCTCTTTCCAGATACGCAGTATTTT. The complete variable domain, with remaining parts taken from reference TRBV7-9 and TRBJ2-3, reads DTGVSQNPRHKITKRGQNVTFRCDPISEHNRLYWYRQTLGQGPEFLTYFQNEAQLEKSRLLSDRFSAERPKGSFSTLEIQRTEQGDSAMYLCASTSFPSSSTVGLFPDTQYFGPGTRLTVL.

CDR3 nucleotide sequence: TGCGCCAGCAGCCCAGCACAGGGCCAGGAGTCACCCCTCCACTTT. Amino acids: CASSPAQGQESPLHF. The V and J genes are TRBV5-1 and TRBJ1-6; perhaps TRBD1 as D (6 bases). Germline values: CDR1 SGHRS, CDR2 YFSETQ. The CDR3 consists of 15 residues. V was shortened by 4 bases and J by 10 bases, with 18 bases between the two germline ends.

A few counts support this clonotype. The rearrangement links TRBV5-5 to TRBJ2-3, with TRBD1 matching 10 bases. Germline assignment: CDR1 SGHKS and CDR2 YYEKEE (reference sequence). CDR3 length equals 14 residues. V dropped 4 bases and J dropped 3; count of bases not matched to a gene: 2. CDR3: CASSQGQGTDTQYF. The CDR3 DNA follows: TGTGCCAGCAGCCAGGGACAGGGGACAGATACGCAGTATTTT.

CDR3 DNA: TGCAGCGTTTCGGGACAGGGCTACGAGCAGTACTTC. Its protein is CSVSGQGYEQYF. V is TRBV29-1 and J is TRBJ2-7; 9 nucleotides align to TRBD1. Germline loops: CDR1 SQVTM, CDR2 ANQGSEA. With 5 bases clipped from V and 3 bases from J, the junction kept 2 bases outside the gene matches. This CDR3 has 12 amino acids.

The V and J genes are TRBV29-1 and TRBJ2-3; 10 bases map to TRBD2. V lost 3 bases to trimming and J lost 6 bases; unmatched junction nucleotides: 6. CDR1 is SQVTM and CDR2 is ANQGSEA in the germline V gene. The length of the CDR3 is 14 residues. CDR3 sequence: CSVESSGRFDTQYF. CDR3 DNA: TGCAGCGTTGAGTCTAGCGGGAGATTTGATACGCAGTATTTT.

V usage is TRBV20-1 and J usage is TRBJ2-1, with D unresolved. The CDR3 runs to 11 residues. The V gene's germline CDR1 is DFQATT and CDR2 SNEGSKA (reference sequence). Deletions cut 3 bases from V and 6 bases from J, with 6 bases between. The CDR3 loop reads CSARASNEQFF. The CDR3 nucleotides read TGCAGTGCTAGGGCTAGCAATGAGCAGTTCTTC.

The chain employs TRBV12-3 or TRBV12-4 and TRBJ1-5; 9 bases line up with TRBD1. V was clipped by 5 bases and J by 5 bases; unmatched bases: 10. There are 16 residues in the CDR3. The CDR3 reads CASSPNTGGGDQPQHF. The CDR3 DNA follows: TGTGCCAGCAGTCCCAATACAGGGGGCGGAGATCAGCCCCAGCATTTT.

This chain joins TRBV5-4 and TRBJ2-1, with a possible D match to TRBD2 (6 bases). CDR3 length equals 13 residues. With 2 bases removed from V and 8 bases from J, the gap between germline ends came to 11 bases. Germline CDR1 is SGHNT and CDR2 is YYREEE (reference sequence). The CDR3 here is CASSLAEGHEQFF. CDR3 in DNA: TGTGCCAGCAGCTTAGCGGAGGGGCATGAGCAGTTCTTC.

The chain recombines TRBV7-3 with TRBJ1-6; D call uncertain. The CDR3 is 14 residues long. Germline values: CDR1 SGHTA, CDR2 FQGTGA. V lost 2 bases to trimming and J lost 7 bases, with 9 bases between them. The CDR3 nucleotides read TGTGCCAGCAGCTTATTTGAAAGGAATTCACCCCTCCACTTT. It codes for CASSLFERNSPLHF.

This clonotype turned up a few times. The chain joins TRBV5-1 to TRBJ2-7; 12 positions agree with TRBD2. This CDR3 has 17 amino acids. Trimming removed 3 bases from V and 0 bases from J; junction bases left unmatched: 7. Germline V gene data show CDR1 as SGHRS and CDR2 as YFSETQ. As DNA, the CDR3 is TGCGCCAGCAGCTCAAGGAAGACTAGCGGGGGCTCCTACGAGCAGTACTTC. Encoded protein: CASSSRKTSGGSYEQYF.

This CDR3 reads CAVSQPGFEGTGELFF. CDR3 nucleotides: TGCGCCGTATCACAACCGGGTTTCGAGGGCACCGGGGAGCTGTTTTTT. The chain uses TRBV5-1 and TRBJ2-2, with TRBD2 as a possible D gene (5 bases). This CDR3 has 16 residues. From germline, CDR1 is SGHRS and CDR2 YFSETQ. The V gene lost 10 bases and the J gene lost 4 bases, with 23 bases spanning the gap.

This clonotype was detected a few times. This sequence joins TRBV25-1 and TRBJ2-7; D is unresolved. Deletions cut 3 bases from V and 1 base from J, with 13 bases between. Germline V CDR1 and CDR2: MGHDK, SYGVNS. This CDR3 is 15 amino acids long. Here the CDR3 reads CASSDRRQNSYEQYF. In DNA, the CDR3 is TGTGCCAGCAGTGACAGACGGCAGAATTCCTACGAGCAGTACTTC.

This clonotype has a handful of counts. The V call is TRBV7-9, the J call TRBJ2-5; D unclear. Germline V lookup: CDR1 SEHNR, CDR2 FQNEAQ (reference sequence). The CDR3 spans 13 residues. V lost 2 bases and J lost 5, with 9 bases in between. The CDR3 protein is CASSLWSFETQYF. The DNA for the CDR3 is TGTGCCAGCAGCTTATGGAGTTTTGAGACCCAGTACTTC. Using reference TRBV7-9 and TRBJ2-5 for the parts outside the CDR3, the full variable domain is DTGVSQNPRHKITKRGQNVTFRCDPISEHNRLYWYRQTLGQGPEFLTYFQNEAQLEKSRLLSDRFSAERPKGSFSTLEIQRTEQGDSAMYLCASSLWSFETQYFGPGTRLLVL.

The rearrangement uses TRBV12-3 or TRBV12-4 and TRBJ2-1, with 12 bases fitting TRBD2. V lost 4 bases, J lost 4 bases, and 5 bases stayed unmatched. This CDR3 has 16 residues. Written as DNA, the CDR3 is TGTGCCAGCAGTTCTATAGGACTAGCGGGGTACAATGAGCAGTTCTTC. As protein: CASSSIGLAGYNEQFF.

This chain links TRBV7-3 with TRBJ2-7; 11 bases fit TRBD2. V was pared by 4 bases and J by 5 bases, with 10 bases of the junction left unmatched. Per germline, CDR1 SGHTA and CDR2 FQGTGA. This CDR3 region has 16 residues. CDR3 loop: CASSSVGTSGMNEQYF. The CDR3 region has the DNA TGTGCCAGCAGCTCTGTAGGGACTAGCGGAATGAACGAGCAGTACTTC. Combining the CDR3 with reference TRBV7-3 and TRBJ2-7 gives the whole variable domain GAGVSQTPSNKVTEKGKYVELRCDPISGHTALYWYRQSLGQGPEFLIYFQGTGAADDSGLPNDRFFAVRPEGSVSTLKIQRTERGDSAVYLCASSSVGTSGMNEQYFGPGTRLTVT.

This clonotype appeared a few times. The chain joins TRBV3-1 to TRBJ1-2, with a weak D call TRBD1 (5 bases). Between the trimmed V and J ends, which lost 0 bases and 6 bases, there was a span of 11 bases. CDR1 is LGHDT, CDR2 YNNKEL, per germline (reference sequence). The CDR3 covers 14 residues. CDR3 protein: CASSQDRRGNGYTF. CDR3 sequence (DNA): TGTGCCAGCAGCCAAGATCGACGGGGGAATGGCTACACCTTC. Variable domain in full (rest from reference TRBV3-1 and TRBJ1-2): DTAVSQTPKYLVTQMGNDKSIKCEQNLGHDTMYWYKQDSKKFLKIMFSYNNKELIINETVPNRFSPKSPDKAHLNLHINSLELGDSAVYFCASSQDRRGNGYTFGSGTRLTVV.

In this sample, this clonotype turned up a few times. CDR3 DNA sequence: TGTGCCAGCAGACCCCTAAGCGCCCATGAGCAGTTCTTC. Translation gives CASRPLSAHEQFF. The chain joins TRBV7-2 to TRBJ2-1; D remains unclear. The CDR3 has 13 amino acids. CDR1 SGHTA and CDR2 FQGNSA come from the germline V gene. Between the trimmed V and J ends, which lost 6 bases and 8 bases, there was a span of 14 bases.

Concerning this clonotype itself: A junction end diverges from the germline sequence, so it may reflect a read error. The V and J genes are TRBV7-9 and TRBJ1-2, with 9 nucleotides matching TRBD1. The germline CDR1 and CDR2 sequences are SEHNR and FQNEAQ (reference sequence). The CDR3 covers 12 residues. CDR3: CASSLGAQGALF. Written as DNA, the CDR3 is TGTGCCAGCAGCTTAGGGGCACAGGGGGCCCTCTTC.

A few counts support this clonotype. The rearrangement links TRBV24-1 to TRBJ2-2; no clear D. V was shortened by 3 bases and J by 1 base, with 5 bases between the two germline ends. CDR3 size: 14 residues. The germline gives CDR1 KGHDR, CDR2 SFDVKD. The CDR3, as DNA: TGTGCCACCAGTGATCAGAGGAACACCGGGGAGCTGTTTTTT. Protein: CATSDQRNTGELFF.

This sequence joins TRBV29-1 and TRBJ2-7; no reliable D call. The CDR3 consists of 13 residues. In germline, CDR1 is SQVTM, CDR2 ANQGSEA. Trimming shortened V by 7 bases and J by 5 bases, and 18 bases separated the two germline ends. CDR3 coding DNA: TGCAGCGCAGCCGGTTCGTTGGTTAACGAGCAGTACTTC. It specifies CSAAGSLVNEQYF.

There are a few counts of this clonotype. This sequence joins TRBV29-1 and TRBJ1-3; D uncertain. The length of the CDR3 is 13 residues. Per germline, CDR1 SQVTM and CDR2 ANQGSEA. The CDR3 here is CTVRVSGGNTIYF. The CDR3 coding sequence is TGCACCGTGAGGGTTTCTGGCGGAAACACCATATATTTT.

The CDR3: CASSETSGSISEQFF. In DNA, the CDR3 is TGTGCCAGCAGTGAAACCAGCGGGAGTATCAGTGAGCAGTTCTTC. The chain employs TRBV6-1 and TRBJ2-1; 8 bases agree with TRBD2. Germline values: CDR1 MNHNS, CDR2 SASEGT. V shed 2 bases, J shed 9 bases, and the junction held 9 bases outside the gene matches. The CDR3 covers 15 residues.

This clonotype appeared a few times. The chain links TRBV7-9 to TRBJ1-1; D gene unclear. The germline V gene encodes CDR1 SEHNR and CDR2 FQNEAQ (reference sequence). The V and J ends lost 7 bases and 0 bases respectively, with 9 bases between them. This CDR3 is 13 amino acids long. In nucleotides, the CDR3 is TGTGCCAGCACTCGGGGAGTGAACACTGAAGCTTTCTTT. It yields the protein CASTRGVNTEAFF.

This chain links TRBV19 with TRBJ1-2; possibly TRBD1 for D (5 bases). CDR1 and CDR2 (germline): LNHDA, SQIVND (reference sequence). This CDR3 is 12 amino acids long. Trimming shortened V by 7 bases and J by 5 bases, and 11 bases separated the two germline ends. CDR3 loop: CASTKGRYGYTF. The CDR3 DNA reads as TGTGCCAGTACTAAGGGACGGTATGGCTACACCTTC.

The chain carries TRBV20-1 and TRBJ2-3, with 10 bases that match TRBD2. CDR1 is DFQATT and CDR2 is SNEGSKA in the germline V gene (reference sequence). This CDR3 contains 14 residues. The V and J ends lost 3 bases and 8 bases, in that order; junction bases with no gene match: 8. CDR3 coding DNA: TGCAGTGCTAGTGGACTAGCGGTTCTGGGTACGCAGTATTTT. Encoded protein: CSASGLAVLGTQYF.

The rearrangement links TRBV30 to TRBJ1-6; 8 bases are a match to TRBD1. V dropped 5 bases and J dropped 3; count of bases not matched to a gene: 6. From germline, CDR1 is GTSNPN and CDR2 SVGIG (reference sequence). CDR3 length: 15 amino acids. The CDR3 DNA is TGTGCCTGGGGGATTGGGACAGGCTATAATTCACCCCTCCACTTT. Translation gives CAWGIGTGYNSPLHF.